This entry features one T cell receptor beta chain sequence. No antigen is known for it. Germline CDR1 and CDR2: SQVTM and ANQGSEA. The CDR3 consists of 11 residues. Trimming shortened V by 2 bases and J by 1 base, and 2 bases separated the two germline ends. In the original processing: Ranging from about 23,224 to 750,000, TCR counts per sample had a median value of approximately 95,000. MiXCR, applied by TCRdb to the RACE reads, yields one record per CDR3 protein. TCRdb's processing, not the authors' own work, is the source of the V and J calls. This table holds under 200,000 distinct CDR3 sequences, around 30% found once. The data derive from a study of human T cells and chemical hapten exposure. Study conclusions and caveats: Expanded TCRs made up significantly more big CDR3 similarity clusters than controls did.

The time point was: pre-sensitization, week 0. The treatment was: therapeutic diphenylcyclopropenone sensitization with weekly scalp DPC. The chain links TRBV29-1 to TRBJ1-1; D not resolved. The TCR sequence derives from a woman aged 25-40 years with alopecia areata. Some clones in this sample may be carry-over from other donors' samples. The material sequenced was whole blood, taken in connection with sensitization to the hapten diphenylcyclopropenone (DPC). This CDR3 is CSVERNTEAFF. The CDR3 bases are TGCAGCGTTGAAAGGAACACTGAAGCTTTCTTT.